The rows below give T cell receptor beta chains drawn from one sample of a study of T cell changes during pregnancy in multiple sclerosis. The protocol was immunoSEQ multiplex PCR, while the TCRdb copy is restricted to in-frame clones and leaves out a portion. The sample includes some 44,000 clones, 80% to 95% of them seen just once. The sequencing used CD4+ T cells from peripheral blood mononuclear cells, collected in the third trimester of pregnancy. These receptors were collected from a female donor with multiple sclerosis, enrolled in a pregnancy study. Both conserved end residues are part of each CDR3. The D gene is left open where the match is weak. Not all rows give a size; the values are once, few, many and, for expanded clones, a class.

J,size,D,V,CDR3,DNA
TRBJ2-7,.,TRBD2,TRBV7-8,CASSSMGLADSYEQYF,TGTGCCAGCAGCTCAATGGGACTAGCGGACTCCTACGAGCAGTACTTC
TRBJ2-3,.,TRBD2,TRBV5-6,CASSLRLGSTSGRADTQYF,TGTGCCAGCAGCTTAAGACTAGGTAGCACTAGCGGGAGGGCCGATACGCAGTATTTT
TRBJ2-3,.,TRBD2,TRBV6-5,CASSYLSGRGADTQYF,TGTGCCAGCAGTTACCTCAGCGGGAGAGGCGCAGATACGCAGTATTTT
TRBJ1-1,.,TRBD1,TRBV5-4,CASIPGQGRNTEAFF,TGTGCCAGCATCCCAGGACAGGGAAGGAACACTGAAGCTTTCTTT
TRBJ2-3,.,.,TRBV30,CAFQGERANTDTQYF,TGTGCCTTTCAGGGGGAGCGGGCGAACACAGATACGCAGTATTTT
TRBJ2-1,.,TRBD2,TRBV19,CASSLAGGRSYNEQFF,TGTGCCAGTAGTCTAGCGGGAGGGAGGTCCTACAATGAGCAGTTCTTC
TRBJ1-6,.,.,TRBV5-1,CASSDVEGNNSPLHF,TGCGCCAGCAGCGACGTGGAGGGTAATAATTCACCCCTCCACTTT
TRBJ2-2,.,TRBD1,TRBV6-4,CASRTGAHFGELFF,TGTGCCAGTCGGACAGGGGCTCATTTCGGGGAGCTGTTTTTT
TRBJ2-7,once,TRBD1,TRBV28,CASSGTGSYEQYF,TGTGCCAGCAGTGGGACAGGGTCCTACGAGCAGTACTTC
TRBJ1-1,.,TRBD1,TRBV27,CASRRTGGLMNTEAFF,TGTGCCAGCAGACGGACAGGGGGCTTGATGAACACTGAAGCTTTCTTT
TRBJ2-1,.,TRBD2,TRBV5-1,CASSLPAGVNNEQFF,TGCGCCAGCAGCTTGCCAGCGGGAGTCAACAATGAGCAGTTCTTC
TRBJ2-5,.,.,TRBV5-4,CASRTMGEARLTGETQYF,TGTGCCAGCAGGACTATGGGGGAGGCCCGCCTTACCGGGGAGACCCAGTACTTC
TRBJ1-6,.,TRBD1,TRBV4-2,CASSQETGGSSPLHF,TGTGCCAGCAGCCAAGAGACAGGGGGAAGTTCACCCCTCCACTTT
TRBJ1-5,.,TRBD1,TRBV6-1,CASRGAGQGKPQHF,TGTGCCAGCAGGGGGGCCGGACAGGGCAAGCCCCAGCATTTT
TRBJ2-2,.,.,TRBV19,CASSTPKGHNPGELFF,TGTGCCAGTAGTACCCCGAAGGGACATAATCCCGGGGAGCTGTTTTTT
TRBJ1-3,.,.,TRBV6-6,CASSYITQDHGNTIYF,TGTGCCAGCAGTTACATCACCCAGGATCATGGAAACACCATATATTTT